Listed here are 20 T cell receptor beta chains from one sample, sequenced in a study of blood T cells in healthy people across ages (dated by TCRdb to between 2015 and 2016). The library was produced with 5' RACE. The instrument given in TCRdb is Illumina HiSeq 2500. A second about 7 to 12 cycle PCR used a sample-barcoded 5' primer and a J-beta primer mix. The public reads were reanalyzed by TCRdb: fastp trimming at Q25, MiXCR alignment, in-frame beta chains only. Under each unique CDR3 protein, matching rows form one entry showing the most common genes and DNA. This sample holds around 700,000 distinct CDR3 sequences; just under 25% were observed only once. The ten largest clones take up around 9.2% of the sample. These data also featured in a second study, about T cells of mothers and their children.

The material sequenced was blood. Receptor source: a boy aged 5-17 years in good health.

The chain links TRBV3-1 to TRBJ2-2, with D possibly being TRBD1 (6 bases). The CDR3 contains 14 residues. Trimming took 6 bases from V and 3 from J, leaving 11 bases between them. The germline V gene has CDR1 LGHDT and CDR2 YNNKEL (reference sequence). The CDR3 sequence: CASSKKGDTGELFF. DNA for the CDR3: TGTGCCAGCAGTAAAAAGGGGGACACCGGGGAGCTGTTTTTT. The full variable domain, with the rest looked up from reference TRBV3-1 and TRBJ2-2, is DTAVSQTPKYLVTQMGNDKSIKCEQNLGHDTMYWYKQDSKKFLKIMFSYNNKELIINETVPNRFSPKSPDKAHLNLHINSLELGDSAVYFCASSKKGDTGELFFGEGSRLTVL.

This clonotype was picked up a small number of times. The gene calls are TRBV3-1 and TRBJ2-1; D gene unclear. The CDR3 covers 11 residues. In germline, CDR1 is LGHDT, CDR2 YNNKEL (reference sequence). V was pared by 0 bases and J by 7 bases, with 1 base between. In DNA, the CDR3 is TGTGCCAGCAGCCAAGAAAATGAGCAGTTCTTC. Translation gives CASSQENEQFF.

The rearrangement uses TRBV5-1 and TRBJ2-7, with 8 bases aligning to TRBD1. The V segment lost 8 bases and the J segment 3 bases; nucleotides outside the gene matches: 7. There are 13 residues in the CDR3. From germline, CDR1 is SGHRS and CDR2 YFSETQ. The CDR3 is CARMTGASYEQYF. In DNA, the CDR3 is TGCGCCAGAATGACAGGGGCAAGCTACGAGCAGTACTTC.

The chain recombines TRBV7-9 with TRBJ1-4; TRBD1 is a possible D gene (5 bases). The CDR3 has 16 amino acids. CDR1 is SEHNR and CDR2 is FQNEAQ in the germline V gene (reference sequence). Trimming removed 6 bases from V and 1 base from J, with 15 bases in between. CDR3 residues: CASSPRGAGTNEKLFF. CDR3 DNA sequence: TGTGCCAGCAGTCCACGAGGGGCCGGAACTAATGAAAAACTGTTTTTT.

The chain has TRBV4-3 and TRBJ2-1; 9 positions match TRBD2. V dropped 1 base and J dropped 3; count of bases not matched to a gene: 4. There are 16 residues in the CDR3. Germline CDR1 and CDR2: LGHNA and YSLEER. CDR3 nucleotides: TGCGCCAGCAGCCAAGGTAGCGGGGGAGGCTACAATGAGCAGTTCTTC. Its protein product is CASSQGSGGGYNEQFF.

This clonotype appeared a few times. The CDR3 loop is CASSLALDPGETQYF. The DNA of the CDR3 is TGTGCCAGCAGCTTAGCCCTTGACCCGGGGGAGACCCAGTACTTC. This chain joins TRBV7-9 and TRBJ2-5, with TRBD2 as a possible D gene (5 bases). The CDR3 runs to 15 residues. Germline V CDR1 and CDR2: SEHNR, FQNEAQ (reference sequence). Trimming removed 0 bases from V and 5 bases from J, with 13 bases in between.

This chain joins TRBV28 and TRBJ2-2, with 7 bases that match TRBD2. J was trimmed by 7 bases and V by 8 bases; bases with no gene match: 7. Germline V gene lookup returns CDR1 MDHEN and CDR2 SYDVKM. The CDR3 length is 13 residues. In DNA, the CDR3 is TGTGCCAGCGGACGCCGGGAGGTCGGGGAGCTGTTTTTT. Translating gives CASGRREVGELFF.

The V gene is TRBV28, the J gene TRBJ2-1; TRBD2 might be the D (6 bases). Per germline, CDR1 MDHEN and CDR2 SYDVKM. V was shortened by 2 bases and J by 10 bases, with 24 bases between the two germline ends. This CDR3 is 17 amino acids long. The CDR3 reads CASSLVGMRLDVWEQFF. The CDR3 coding sequence is TGTGCCAGCAGTTTAGTCGGTATGAGACTAGATGTTTGGGAGCAGTTCTTC. Supplemented by reference TRBV28 and TRBJ2-1, the full variable domain reads DVKVTQSSRYLVKRTGEKVFLECVQDMDHENMFWYRQDPGLGLRLIYFSYDVKMKEKGDIPEGYSVSREKKERFSLILESASTNQTSMYLCASSLVGMRLDVWEQFFGPGTRLTVL.

The V call is TRBV7-9, the J call TRBJ2-4, with D perhaps matching TRBD2 (5 bases). Trimming pared 5 bases from V and 6 bases from J, leaving 23 bases between. The CDR3 is 17 residues long. Germline lookup yields CDR1 SEHNR and CDR2 FQNEAQ (reference sequence). In nucleotides, the CDR3 is TGTGCCAGCAGCGAAATCGGTTCAGGTCTAGAGGGAAACATTCAGTACTTC. Translation gives CASSEIGSGLEGNIQYF. Complete variable domain (other parts from reference TRBV7-9 and TRBJ2-4): DTGVSQNPRHKITKRGQNVTFRCDPISEHNRLYWYRQTLGQGPEFLTYFQNEAQLEKSRLLSDRFSAERPKGSFSTLEIQRTEQGDSAMYLCASSEIGSGLEGNIQYFGAGTRLSVL.

The V call is TRBV5-6, the J call TRBJ2-4; D is unresolved. The CDR3 contains 13 residues. Germline V lookup: CDR1 SGHDT, CDR2 YYEEEE. Trimming shortened V by 3 bases and J by 7 bases, and 11 bases separated the two germline ends. CDR3 region: CASSSTEVNIQYF. Written as DNA, the CDR3 is TGTGCCAGCAGCTCTACCGAGGTTAACATTCAGTACTTC.

The chain recombines TRBV20-1 with TRBJ2-5, with 14 nucleotides matching TRBD2. This CDR3 is 15 amino acids long. Germline loops: CDR1 DFQATT, CDR2 SNEGSKA (reference sequence). J was trimmed by 1 base and V by 4 bases; bases with no gene match: 2. CDR3 sequence (DNA): TGCAGTGCTAAAGGACTAGCGGGGGGCCAAGAGACCCAGTACTTC. This translates into CSAKGLAGGQETQYF.

This clonotype was seen only a few times. For the CDR3, the DNA is TGTGCCAGCAGAGATGACAGGGATCAGCCCCAGCATTTT. It codes for CASRDDRDQPQHF. This chain links TRBV6-5 with TRBJ1-5; 7 nucleotides line up with TRBD1. There are 13 residues in the CDR3. After removal of 6 bases from V and 5 bases from J, the junction contained 4 bases not matched to a gene. Germline CDR1 reads MNHEY; CDR2 reads SVGAGI.

The chain carries TRBV7-9 and TRBJ2-1; D is unresolved. The germline V gene has CDR1 SEHNR and CDR2 FQNEAQ (reference sequence). Trimming removed 8 bases from V and 11 bases from J, with 16 bases in between. This CDR3 has 12 amino acids. CDR3 sequence reads: CASRQSDLQQFF. CDR3 coding DNA: TGTGCCAGCCGTCAATCGGATCTACAGCAGTTCTTC. Combining the CDR3 with reference TRBV7-9 and TRBJ2-1 gives the whole variable domain DTGVSQNPRHKITKRGQNVTFRCDPISEHNRLYWYRQTLGQGPEFLTYFQNEAQLEKSRLLSDRFSAERPKGSFSTLEIQRTEQGDSAMYLCASRQSDLQQFFGPGTRLTVL.

The J gene is TRBJ2-4, the V gene TRBV28; tentatively, D is TRBD1 (6 bases). The V end lost 5 bases, the J end lost 0 bases, and 14 bases lay between the germline ends. The length of the CDR3 is 16 residues. Looked up from germline, CDR1 is MDHEN and CDR2 is SYDVKM. This CDR3 is CASSVPGQQAKNIQYF. The CDR3 region has the DNA TGTGCCAGCAGTGTACCGGGACAACAAGCCAAAAACATTCAGTACTTC.

This chain links TRBV29-1 with TRBJ2-7; tentative D call: TRBD2 (5 bases). This CDR3 has 13 amino acids. Germline V gene lookup returns CDR1 SQVTM and CDR2 ANQGSEA. The germline V and J ends were trimmed by 7 bases and 0 bases, with 13 bases remaining between them. DNA for the CDR3: TGCAGCGCCCGGACTCCCAGCTCCTACGAGCAGTACTTC. Translated, it gives CSARTPSSYEQYF.

The rearrangement links TRBV7-2 to TRBJ2-1; 7 bases map to TRBD1. The CDR3 is 15 residues long. The germline V gene has CDR1 SGHTA and CDR2 FQGNSA. V shed 5 bases, J shed 6 bases, and the junction held 10 bases outside the gene matches. The CDR3 DNA sequence: TGTGCCAGCAGCCCTAGACAGGGTAAAGGCAATGAGCAGTTCTTC. Protein: CASSPRQGKGNEQFF.

This clonotype has more than one count but fewer than ten. The chain couples TRBV29-1 to TRBJ2-1; 13 bases fit TRBD2. CDR3 size: 17 residues. From germline, CDR1 is SQVTM and CDR2 ANQGSEA. Trimming cost V 2 bases and J 1 base; bases outside gene matches: 5. The chain's CDR3 is CSVERTSGSRSYNEQFF. The CDR3 DNA sequence: TGCAGCGTTGAACGGACTAGCGGGAGCAGGTCCTACAATGAGCAGTTCTTC.

This sequence joins TRBV7-9 and TRBJ2-5; D is tentatively TRBD1 or TRBD2 (5 bases each). The better agreement between TRBJ2-7 and the DNA end casts doubt on the J call. Germline V gene sequence: CDR1 SEHNR, CDR2 FQNEAQ (reference sequence). The CDR3 spans 14 residues. The CDR3 region has the DNA TGTGCCAGCAGTCGGGACGGTAGCTCCTACGAGCAGTACTTC. Its protein is CASSRDGSSYEQYF.

This clonotype was counted a few times. Mismatch with germline at one junction end may stem from a read error. V usage is TRBV7-7 and J usage is TRBJ2-5; the match to TRBD1 covers 7 bases. CDR1 and CDR2 (germline): SSHAT, FNYEAQ (reference sequence). The CDR3 runs to 14 residues. In nucleotides, the CDR3 is TGTGCTAGCAGCCGTGACAGGGATCGAGAGACCCAGTACTTC. The encoded protein is CASSRDRDRETQYF.

The chain uses TRBV20-1 and TRBJ2-3; TRBD2 might be the D (6 bases). Germline V CDR1 and CDR2: DFQATT, SNEGSKA (reference sequence). CDR3 length equals 15 residues. The V gene lost 0 bases and the J gene lost 3 bases, with 13 bases spanning the gap. The CDR3 sequence is CSARDQIAETDTQYF. The CDR3 nucleotides read TGCAGTGCTAGAGATCAGATAGCGGAAACAGATACGCAGTATTTT.